Presented here are 4 T cell receptor beta chains from one specimen sequenced in a study of OX40 agonist ivuxolimab in advanced cancers. The protocol was immunoSEQ multiplex PCR, while the TCRdb copy is restricted to in-frame clones and leaves out a portion. The sample comprises fewer than 85,000 clones, 80% to 85% of which are singletons, and 3.5% to 4.5% rests with the top ten. The sample consisted of CD4+ or CD8+ T cells sorted from blood, taken in a trial of the OX40 agonist ivuxolimab. These receptors came from an adult with an advanced solid tumor such as melanoma, head and neck, liver or kidney cancer.

Regarding this clone: Germline and junction disagree at one end, which may indicate a read error. In nucleotides, the CDR3 is TGTGCTAGCAGCTTAGGGGGTTCGTTCGATGAGCAGTTCTTC. Its protein is CASSLGGSFDEQFF. The chain joins TRBV7-7 to TRBJ2-1; a weak D match, TRBD1 (6 bases). Looked up from germline, CDR1 is SSHAT and CDR2 is FNYEAQ (reference sequence). This CDR3 is built from 14 residues.

This clone has just a few counts. This chain joins TRBV4-2 and TRBJ1-6, with a possible D match to TRBD1 (5 bases). The germline V gene encodes CDR1 LGHNA and CDR2 YNFKEQ. The CDR3 is made up of 13 amino acids. The germline V and J ends were trimmed by 1 base and 8 bases, with 6 bases remaining between them. The CDR3 DNA sequence: TGTGCCAGCAGCCAAGTGACAGATTCACCCCTCCACTTT. It translates to CASSQVTDSPLHF.

On this clone itself: The sample has other DNA sequences that encode this CDR3 too. The rearrangement links TRBV28 to TRBJ1-1; tentative D call: TRBD1 (5 bases). With 6 bases removed from V and 5 bases from J, the gap between germline ends came to 16 bases. CDR1 and CDR2 (germline): MDHEN, SYDVKM. CDR3 length: 14 amino acids. The CDR3 loop is CASRATGGATEAFF. CDR3 sequence (DNA): TGTGCCAGCAGGGCCACAGGTGGTGCTACTGAAGCTTTCTTT.

This clone was counted once. The CDR3 sequence: CASSRINEKLFF. CDR3 DNA: TGTGCCAGCTCGCGGATTAATGAAAAACTGTTTTTT. V usage is TRBV27 and J usage is TRBJ1-4, with no clear D. The CDR3 sequence is 12 residues long. Germline assignment: CDR1 MNHEY and CDR2 SMNVEV (reference sequence). V shed 8 bases and J shed 4 bases, with 8 bases lying between them. The full variable domain, in which reference TRBV27 and TRBJ1-4 provide the parts outside the CDR3, is EAQVTQNPRYLITVTGKKLTVTCSQNMNHEYMSWYRQDPGLGLRQIYYSMNVEVTDKGDVPEGYKVSRKEKRNFPLILESPSPNQTSLYFCASSRINEKLFFGSGTQLSVL.